The 21 T cell receptor beta chains given below trace back to one sample, sequenced in a study of OX40 agonist ivuxolimab in advanced cancers. The method was immunoSEQ multiplex PCR; TCRdb's version includes in-frame clones alone and lacks a portion of them. The sample yields roughly 77,000 clones, 85% to 95% seen once. The sequencing used CD4+ or CD8+ T cells sorted from blood, collected in a trial of the OX40 agonist ivuxolimab. The origin of the receptors is an adult with an advanced solid tumor such as melanoma, head and neck, liver or kidney cancer.

The chain's CDR3 is CASSYSISGNNQPQHF. The CDR3, as DNA: TGTGCCAGCAGTTACTCGATCTCTGGGAACAATCAGCCCCAGCATTTT. The V gene is TRBV6-5, the J gene TRBJ1-5; D remains unclear. Germline lookup yields CDR1 MNHEY and CDR2 SVGAGI. The V gene lost 0 bases and the J gene lost 3 bases, with 12 bases spanning the gap. The CDR3 loop spans 16 amino acids.

The chain employs TRBV5-6 and TRBJ2-1; D may match TRBD1 or TRBD2 (5 bases each). Trimming cost V 4 bases and J 7 bases, with 12 bases left between them. The germline gives CDR1 SGHDT, CDR2 YYEEEE. This CDR3 spans 13 amino acids. In DNA, the CDR3 is TGTGCCAGCAGCACCGGGACCGCTAATGAGCAGTTCTTC. This gives the protein CASSTGTANEQFF.

This chain connects TRBV2 to TRBJ1-6; a possible D gene is TRBD1 (5 bases). CDR3 length: 13 amino acids. The germline V gene has CDR1 SNHLY and CDR2 FYNNEI. Trimming stripped 11 bases from V and 0 bases from J, with 8 bases between. CDR3 loop: CAGGTSYNSPLHF. In DNA, the CDR3 is TGTGCCGGCGGGACCTCCTATAATTCACCCCTCCACTTT. The whole variable domain, remainder taken from reference TRBV2 and TRBJ1-6, is EPEVTQTPSHQVTQMGQEVILRCVPISNHLYFYWYRQILGQKVEFLVSFYNNEISEKSEIFDDQFSVERPDGSNFTLKIRSTKLEDSAMYFCAGGTSYNSPLHFGNGTRLTVT.

This clone has just one count. The V call is TRBV27, the J call TRBJ2-2; no reliable D call. The CDR3 sequence is 12 residues long. Germline V gene sequence: CDR1 MNHEY, CDR2 SMNVEV (reference sequence). V was clipped by 5 bases and J by 6 bases, with 7 bases between them. CDR3 DNA sequence: TGTGCCAGCAGTCCCAATTCCGGGGAGCTGTTTTTT. Amino acids: CASSPNSGELFF.

The rearrangement links TRBV10-2 to TRBJ1-5; D uncertain. Germline lookup yields CDR1 WSHSY and CDR2 SAAADI. The CDR3 contains 13 residues. Trimming left V 5 bases short and J 4 bases short, with 9 bases between. The CDR3 DNA is TGCGCCAGCAGTCCAGGTTCTAATCAGCCCCAGCATTTT. Residues: CASSPGSNQPQHF.

The V call is TRBV9, the J call TRBJ1-3, with TRBD1 identical over 11 bases. This CDR3 has 17 residues. Trimming cost V 0 bases and J 8 bases; bases outside gene matches: 10. Germline V gene lookup returns CDR1 SGDLS and CDR2 YYNGEE. The CDR3 is CASSVAGQGGRGDTIYF. DNA of the CDR3: TGTGCCAGCAGCGTAGCGGGACAGGGGGGACGAGGTGACACCATATATTTT.

The J gene is TRBJ1-4, the V gene TRBV29-1, with D possibly being TRBD1 (5 bases). The CDR3 contains 13 residues. Trimming left V 4 bases short and J 3 bases short, with 9 bases between. From germline, CDR1 is SQVTM and CDR2 ANQGSEA. The CDR3 loop reads CSVVGGANEKLFF. Written as DNA, the CDR3 is TGCAGCGTTGTTGGGGGGGCTAATGAAAAACTGTTTTTT.

The V call is TRBV4-1, the J call TRBJ2-2; 10 nucleotides agree with TRBD2. In germline, CDR1 is MGHRA, CDR2 YSYEKL. V lost 2 bases to trimming and J lost 5 bases; unmatched junction nucleotides: 11. There are 18 residues in the CDR3. The CDR3 region has the DNA TGCGCCAGCAGCCAAATTTCGGCTAGCGGGGGAGAAACCGGGGAGCTGTTTTTT. Protein: CASSQISASGGETGELFF.

The rearrangement joins TRBV5-1 to TRBJ2-7; D is ambiguous. V gave up 5 bases and J gave up 2 bases, with 5 bases separating them. CDR1 is SGHRS, CDR2 YFSETQ, per germline. The CDR3 is made up of 11 amino acids. In DNA, the CDR3 is TGCGCCAGCAGAGGCCCCTACGAGCAGTACTTC. It specifies CASRGPYEQYF.

This CDR3 reads CASSAQTGLAGELFF. Written as DNA, the CDR3 is TGCGCCAGCAGCGCACAGACAGGGTTGGCCGGGGAGCTGTTTTTT. This chain links TRBV4-1 with TRBJ2-2; 7 positions match TRBD1. Germline V gene data show CDR1 as MGHRA and CDR2 as YSYEKL. The CDR3 totals 15 residues. Trimming removed 5 bases from V and 6 bases from J; junction bases left unmatched: 9.

The V and J genes are TRBV27 and TRBJ1-2; D remains unclear. From germline, CDR1 is MNHEY and CDR2 SMNVEV (reference sequence). V was clipped by 6 bases and J by 0 bases, with 11 bases between them. The CDR3 has 14 residues. The CDR3 DNA follows: TGTGCCAGCAGCCTTACACAAGCTAACTATGGCTACACCTTC. It is translated as CASSLTQANYGYTF.

This chain joins TRBV6-6 and TRBJ2-2; TRBD1 agrees at 7 bases. The germline CDR1 and CDR2 sequences are MNHNY and SVGAGI (reference sequence). V shed 2 bases, J shed 3 bases, and the junction held 3 bases outside the gene matches. The CDR3 has 15 residues. The CDR3 reads CASSYPGQYTGELFF. In DNA, the CDR3 is TGTGCCAGCAGTTACCCGGGACAGTACACCGGGGAGCTGTTTTTT.

The CDR3 reads CASSQSMFRGGGHNEQFF. The CDR3 DNA sequence: TGCGCCAGCAGTCAATCGATGTTTAGAGGGGGGGGCCACAATGAGCAGTTCTTC. The J gene is TRBJ2-1, the V gene TRBV23-1; perhaps TRBD2 as D (7 bases). Being an ORF, TRBV23-1 has a function that is uncertain. The CDR3 is 18 amino acids. Deletions cut 0 bases from V and 5 bases from J, with 20 bases between.

The gene calls are TRBV6-4 and TRBJ1-1, with a possible D match to TRBD1 (6 bases). Per germline, CDR1 MRHNA and CDR2 SNTAGT. The V end was cut by 6 bases, the J end by 4 bases, with 18 bases between. CDR3 length: 15 residues. CDR3 protein: CASRETGNWGTEAFF. The CDR3 DNA sequence: TGTGCCAGCAGAGAAACAGGGAACTGGGGCACTGAAGCTTTCTTT.

The sample holds one count of this clone. This sequence joins TRBV9 and TRBJ1-5; TRBD1 aligns across 7 bases. V was clipped by 3 bases and J by 1 base; unmatched bases: 1. The CDR3 runs to 14 residues. CDR1 and CDR2 (germline): SGDLS, YYNGEE. The CDR3 nucleotides read TGTGCCAGCAGCGAGGGGGCGAGCAATCAGCCCCAGCATTTT. Its translation: CASSEGASNQPQHF.

With regard to this clone: Other nucleotide sequences in the sample specify the same CDR3. The V and J genes are TRBV7-9 and TRBJ2-4, with D possibly being TRBD1 (6 bases). The CDR3 covers 14 residues. Trimming removed 1 base from V and 6 bases from J, with 10 bases in between. Germline assignment: CDR1 SEHNR and CDR2 FQNEAQ (reference sequence). CDR3 nucleotide sequence: TGTGCCAGCAGCTTAGGGCAGGGGCGAAACATTCAGTACTTC. Its protein is CASSLGQGRNIQYF.

The chain uses TRBV7-9 and TRBJ1-2, with a weak D call TRBD1 (5 bases). This CDR3 comprises 15 residues. With 1 base removed from V and 2 bases from J, the gap between germline ends came to 11 bases. In germline, CDR1 is SEHNR, CDR2 FQNEAQ (reference sequence). CDR3 in amino acids: CASSLVGQGNYGYTF. The CDR3 DNA reads as TGTGCCAGCAGCTTAGTCGGGCAGGGCAACTATGGCTACACCTTC.

The chain employs TRBV6-5 and TRBJ2-7; D is undetermined. CDR1 is MNHEY and CDR2 is SVGAGI in the germline V gene. Trimming took 5 bases from V and 3 from J, leaving 14 bases between them. This CDR3 comprises 14 residues. The CDR3 DNA reads as TGTGCCAGCAGTGATTTTTTAAACCACTACGAGCAGTACTTC. Its translation is CASSDFLNHYEQYF.

Only a few counts were recorded for this clone. The genes are TRBV4-3 and TRBJ1-3; no reliable D call. The CDR3 extends over 17 amino acids. Germline values: CDR1 LGHNA, CDR2 YSLEER. V dropped 3 bases and J dropped 1 base, with 16 bases sitting between them. Here the CDR3 reads CASSQTRVEVSGNTIYF. The CDR3 region has the DNA TGCGCCAGCAGCCAGACACGGGTGGAGGTATCTGGAAACACCATATATTTT.

V gene TRBV7-2 combines with J gene TRBJ2-3; no clear D gene. Looked up from germline, CDR1 is SGHTA and CDR2 is FQGNSA. V lost 1 base, J lost 3 bases, and 11 bases lay in between. The CDR3 is made up of 15 amino acids. CDR3 protein: CASSLGGLPTDTQYF. The CDR3 coding sequence is TGTGCCAGCAGCTTAGGGGGTCTACCGACAGATACGCAGTATTTT. Complete variable domain (other parts from reference TRBV7-2 and TRBJ2-3): GAGVSQSPSNKVTEKGKDVELRCDPISGHTALYWYRQSLGQGLEFLIYFQGNSAPDKSGLPSDRFSAERTGGSVSTLTIQRTQQEDSAVYLCASSLGGLPTDTQYFGPGTRLTVL.

The chain uses TRBV30 and TRBJ1-1, with 8 nucleotides matching TRBD1. Germline V gene lookup returns CDR1 GTSNPN and CDR2 SVGIG (reference sequence). There are 13 residues in the CDR3. Trimming at V came to 3 bases and at J to 5 bases, leaving 5 bases not matched to a gene. The CDR3 region has the DNA TGTGCCTGGAGCTTCGACAGGGGAACTGAAGCTTTCTTT. It encodes CAWSFDRGTEAFF.